What follows is one TCR beta chain and its context. V was shortened by 3 bases and J by 2 bases, with 11 bases between the two germline ends. Germline values: CDR1 DFQATT, CDR2 SNEGSKA (reference sequence). The length of the CDR3 is 14 residues. Under the authors' procedure: Estimates of nucleated cell counts were drawn from the amplification of reference gene primers. Using immunoSEQ multiplex PCR, the repertoire was profiled, and TCRdb retains in-frame clones only, with some absent. V and J calls plus clone size are reproduced from that table; the DNA served to infer D and trimming. The table lists some 350,000 clones, 88% of them singletons. The sample comes from a study of blood T cell repertoires in COVID-19. Assignment of participants to cohorts was predicated upon participant-reported clinical history.

This sequence was found in a man aged 25 to 45 who had recovered from COVID-19. J is TRBJ1-3 and V is TRBV20-1; a weak D match, TRBD1 (5 bases). Sequencing was performed on PBMCs or T cells enriched from blood (not recorded which). The CDR3 sequence is CSASAGNTGNTIYF. Written as DNA, the CDR3 is TGCAGTGCTAGTGCAGGGAATACTGGAAACACCATATATTTT.